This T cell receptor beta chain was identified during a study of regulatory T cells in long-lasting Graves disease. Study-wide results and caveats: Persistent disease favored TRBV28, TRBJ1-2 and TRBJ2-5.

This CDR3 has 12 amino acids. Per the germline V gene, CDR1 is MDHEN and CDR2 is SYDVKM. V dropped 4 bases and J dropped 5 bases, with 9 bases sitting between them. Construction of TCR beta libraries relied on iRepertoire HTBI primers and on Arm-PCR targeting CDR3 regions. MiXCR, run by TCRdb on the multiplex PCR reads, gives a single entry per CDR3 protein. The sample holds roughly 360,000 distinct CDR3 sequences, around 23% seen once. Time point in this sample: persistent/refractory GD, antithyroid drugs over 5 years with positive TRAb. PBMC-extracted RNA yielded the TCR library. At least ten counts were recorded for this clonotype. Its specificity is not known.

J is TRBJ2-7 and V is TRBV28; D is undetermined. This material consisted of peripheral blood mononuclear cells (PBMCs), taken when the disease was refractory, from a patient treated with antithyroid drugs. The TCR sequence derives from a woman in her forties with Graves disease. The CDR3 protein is CASSSTTDEQYF. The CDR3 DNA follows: TGTGCCAGCAGTTCGACCACAGACGAGCAGTACTTC.